A single sample is the source of the 27 T cell receptor beta chains below, sequenced in a study of a mutant IDH1 vaccine in newly diagnosed glioma. These TCRs' antigens remain unknown. Generated by immunoSEQ multiplex PCR, the TCRdb table keeps only in-frame clones and is missing some. The profile shows some 58,000 clones, roughly 79% of them singletons. Time point meaning: week 35, safety follow-up. Doses of 300 ug of mutant IDH1 20-mer peptide were given with topical imiquimod. Source: PBMCs, taken from a glioma patient whose treatment included an IDH1 peptide vaccine. These receptors were collected from a man aged 40-49 years with glioma.

V is TRBV7-6 and J is TRBJ1-2; 10 bases agree with TRBD1. Germline trimming cut 5 bases from V and 8 bases from J; bases unmatched to any gene: 8. Germline CDR1 and CDR2: SGHVS and FNYEAQ. The CDR3 runs to 14 residues. The CDR3 reads CASSPYGTGEGYTF. In DNA form, the CDR3 reads TGTGCCAGCAGCCCGTACGGGACAGGGGAAGGCTACACCTTC.

The J gene is TRBJ2-3, the V gene TRBV10-3, with a possible D match to TRBD2 (6 bases). Germline lookup yields CDR1 ENHRY and CDR2 SYGVKD. This CDR3 is 15 amino acids long. V shed 6 bases and J shed 0 bases, with 13 bases lying between them. The CDR3 coding sequence is TGTGCCATCAGACCCCGGGACTTAAGCACAGATACGCAGTATTTT. Translated, it gives CAIRPRDLSTDTQYF.

This chain connects TRBV5-6 to TRBJ1-1, with no clear D. There are 15 residues in the CDR3. Germline V CDR1 and CDR2: SGHDT, YYEEEE. Trimming took 1 base from V and 0 from J, leaving 10 bases between them. The CDR3 sequence is CASSLLAGLNTEAFF. The CDR3 DNA follows: TGTGCCAGCAGCTTGTTAGCGGGGTTGAACACTGAAGCTTTCTTT.

This rearrangement joins TRBV7-9 to TRBJ2-5; 9 bases agree with TRBD2. There are 15 residues in the CDR3. Per the germline V gene, CDR1 is SEHNR and CDR2 is FQNEAQ (reference sequence). With 0 bases clipped from V and 4 bases from J, the junction kept 3 bases outside the gene matches. The CDR3: CASSLASGRGETQYF. The CDR3 DNA follows: TGTGCCAGCAGCTTAGCTAGCGGGAGAGGAGAGACCCAGTACTTC. The whole variable domain, filled in from reference TRBV7-9 and TRBJ2-5, reads DTGVSQNPRHKITKRGQNVTFRCDPISEHNRLYWYRQTLGQGPEFLTYFQNEAQLEKSRLLSDRFSAERPKGSFSTLEIQRTEQGDSAMYLCASSLASGRGETQYFGPGTRLLVL.

The chain employs TRBV6-6 and TRBJ1-5, with D maybe TRBD1 (5 bases). Trimming removed 2 bases from V and 6 bases from J, with 11 bases in between. CDR3 length: 14 amino acids. Germline lookup yields CDR1 MNHNY and CDR2 SVGAGI (reference sequence). CDR3 nucleotide sequence: TGTGCCAGCAGTTACACAGGTAAGGGTCAGCCCCAGCATTTT. This sequence encodes CASSYTGKGQPQHF.

The CDR3 DNA reads TGTGCCGCGGGGGCGGCCGGGGAGCTGTTTTTT. It codes for CAAGAAGELFF. The chain is built from TRBV6-5 and TRBJ2-2, with a possible D match to TRBD2 (7 bases). Germline V gives CDR1 MNHEY, CDR2 SVGAGI. The CDR3 runs to 11 residues. Trimming stripped 11 bases from V and 6 bases from J, with 10 bases between.

The chain employs TRBV18 and TRBJ1-1; 8 bases map to TRBD1. With V trimmed by 2 bases and J by 10 bases, 12 bases remained unmatched. There are 15 residues in the CDR3. The germline V gene encodes CDR1 KGHSH and CDR2 LQKENI. The CDR3 DNA reads TGTGCCAGCTCACCATCTGGACAGGGTTCTAGGGTAGCTTTCTTT. Protein sequence: CASSPSGQGSRVAFF.

The chain links TRBV11-2 to TRBJ2-1; D not certain. Germline lookup yields CDR1 SGHAT and CDR2 FQNNGV. The CDR3 has 15 amino acids. V was clipped by 1 base and J by 0 bases, with 7 bases between them. This CDR3 is CASSLVESSYNEQFF. The DNA of the CDR3 is TGTGCCAGCAGCTTAGTTGAGAGCTCCTACAATGAGCAGTTCTTC.

The chain couples TRBV21-1 to TRBJ2-1; the table's D call TRBD2 went unverified against the DNA. TRBV21-1 is annotated as a pseudogene. This CDR3 is 15 amino acids long. DNA for the CDR3: TGTGCCAGCAGCAAAGGAGGTGGGAGGGCCGATGAGCAGTTCTTC. It encodes CASSKGGGRADEQFF.

The chain links TRBV7-2 to TRBJ2-3; perhaps TRBD1 as D (6 bases). The CDR3 sequence is 17 residues long. Trimming removed 5 bases at V and 0 bases at J, with 18 bases between. The germline CDR1 and CDR2 sequences are SGHTA and FQGNSA. The CDR3: CASSPNPVGASTDTQYF. In DNA, the CDR3 is TGTGCCAGCAGCCCGAACCCGGTGGGGGCCAGCACAGATACGCAGTATTTT.

The chain's CDR3 is CASGLGQTTETQYF. CDR3 DNA sequence: TGTGCTAGTGGTTTGGGCCAGACTACGGAGACCCAGTACTTC. The chain combines TRBV12-5 with TRBJ2-5; TRBD2 might be the D (5 bases). Looked up from germline, CDR1 is LGHNT and CDR2 is FRNRAP. Trimming took 1 base from V and 5 from J, leaving 11 bases between them. This CDR3 contains 14 residues.

This clone appeared a few times. Written as DNA, the CDR3 is TGTGCCAGCAGCGGGCGGTTGAACACTGAAGCTTTCTTT. It codes for CASSGRLNTEAFF. This chain joins TRBV9 and TRBJ1-1, with no clear D. Germline-derived CDR1 and CDR2 are SGDLS and YYNGEE. V was trimmed by 3 bases and J by 0 bases, leaving 6 bases between them. This CDR3 is built from 13 residues.

This clone was counted only a few times. The chain uses TRBV4-1 and TRBJ1-5; D unclear. Germline-derived CDR1 and CDR2 are MGHRA and YSYEKL. The CDR3 has 15 amino acids. V lost 3 bases, J lost 3 bases, and 12 bases lay in between. The CDR3 sequence is CASSHPGIYNQPQHF. In DNA, the CDR3 is TGCGCCAGCAGCCACCCCGGGATTTACAATCAGCCCCAGCATTTT.

The CDR3 bases are TGTGCCAGCAACTCCTTCGGGAACACCATATATTTT. Amino acid sequence: CASNSFGNTIYF. The chain combines TRBV7-2 with TRBJ1-3; D not resolved. Deletions cut 7 bases from V and 7 bases from J, with 11 bases between. This CDR3 comprises 12 residues. Germline V CDR1 and CDR2: SGHTA, FQGNSA.

This clone was recorded once. V is TRBV2 and J is TRBJ1-2; D may be TRBD1 (6 bases). Per germline, CDR1 SNHLY and CDR2 FYNNEI. Deletions cut 6 bases from V and 7 bases from J, with 15 bases between. CDR3 length: 13 residues. Here the CDR3 reads CASRREGGGGYTF. CDR3 DNA: TGTGCCAGCAGGAGAGAGGGGGGCGGTGGCTACACCTTC.

The sample holds one count of this clone. The rearrangement links TRBV18 to TRBJ2-1, with D unclear. Germline V lookup: CDR1 KGHSH, CDR2 LQKENI. The CDR3 totals 14 residues. Trimming pared 4 bases from V and 5 bases from J, leaving 12 bases between. The DNA of the CDR3 is TGTGCCAGCTCACTGCTAGGGTCCGACAATGAGCAGTTCTTC. This translates into CASSLLGSDNEQFF.

This clone was seen more than once but under ten times. The V gene is TRBV15, the J gene TRBJ1-2; the D is unclear. Trimming shortened V by 0 bases and J by 5 bases, and 16 bases separated the two germline ends. The length of the CDR3 is 16 residues. CDR1 is LNHNV, CDR2 YYDKDF, per germline (reference sequence). This CDR3 reads CATSRDAEPGGYGYTF. For the CDR3, the DNA is TGTGCCACCAGCAGAGATGCAGAGCCTGGAGGGTATGGCTACACCTTC.

The chain is built from TRBV19 and TRBJ2-7; 7 bases line up with TRBD2. V shed 2 bases, J shed 3 bases, and the junction held 4 bases outside the gene matches. CDR3 size: 14 residues. The germline V gene has CDR1 LNHDA and CDR2 SQIVND (reference sequence). CDR3 sequence (DNA): TGTGCCAGTAGTATAAAGGCTAGCGGCTACGAGCAGTACTTC. It yields the protein CASSIKASGYEQYF.

This chain links TRBV7-9 with TRBJ2-1, with D hard to call. V gave up 5 bases and J gave up 6 bases, with 14 bases separating them. From germline, CDR1 is SEHNR and CDR2 FQNEAQ (reference sequence). This CDR3 is 14 amino acids long. Written as DNA, the CDR3 is TGTGCCAGCAGCCGGGTCCAACGTTTCAATGAGCAGTTCTTC. Amino acids: CASSRVQRFNEQFF.

This clone was found a few times. The chain is built from TRBV15 and TRBJ1-2, with 7 bases fitting TRBD1. Trimming removed 4 bases from V and 7 bases from J; junction bases left unmatched: 9. CDR3 length: 14 residues. The V gene's germline CDR1 is LNHNV and CDR2 YYDKDF (reference sequence). The CDR3 DNA follows: TGTGCCACCAGCATCCGACAGGGTTTCGGTGGCTACACCTTC. Translating it yields CATSIRQGFGGYTF.

The chain recombines TRBV7-2 with TRBJ1-2; D is ambiguous. Per the germline V gene, CDR1 is SGHTA and CDR2 is FQGNSA. Trimming shortened V by 0 bases and J by 4 bases, and 12 bases separated the two germline ends. The CDR3 loop spans 15 amino acids. The CDR3 DNA reads as TGTGCCAGCAGCTTAGCGGCAGCGAGGAGCTATGGCTACACCTTC. Protein product: CASSLAAARSYGYTF.

This rearrangement joins TRBV5-1 to TRBJ1-5; 11 positions match TRBD1. From germline, CDR1 is SGHRS and CDR2 YFSETQ. CDR3 length equals 14 residues. The CDR3 DNA reads as TGCGCAGCAGCCGGGACAGGGGGTGATCAGCCCCAGCATTTT. Its protein is CAAAGTGGDQPQHF.

This clone showed up just once. The V call is TRBV15, the J call TRBJ2-5; TRBD2 aligns across 10 bases. The V gene end was trimmed by 5 bases and the J gene end by 4 bases; junction bases not matched to a gene: 4. Per the germline V gene, CDR1 is LNHNV and CDR2 is YYDKDF (reference sequence). The CDR3 loop spans 14 amino acids. The CDR3 region is CATSGPSGRETQYF. The DNA for the CDR3 is TGTGCCACCAGCGGACCTAGCGGGAGAGAGACCCAGTACTTC.

J is TRBJ1-5 and V is TRBV10-3, with a possible D match to TRBD1 (6 bases). Germline CDR1 and CDR2: ENHRY and SYGVKD. The CDR3 spans 18 residues. Trimming cost V 0 bases and J 1 base, with 16 bases left between them. For the CDR3, the DNA is TGTGCCATCAGTGAGTCGACCACAGGGAGGGGGAGCAATCAGCCCCAGCATTTT. Protein sequence: CAISESTTGRGSNQPQHF.

In this sample, this clone turned up once. The chain joins TRBV25-1 to TRBJ1-2; no clear D. Germline V gene data show CDR1 as MGHDK and CDR2 as SYGVNS. The V end was cut by 0 bases, the J end by 4 bases, with 3 bases between. The CDR3 runs to 12 residues. This chain's CDR3 is CASSEYGYGYTF. The CDR3 DNA reads TGTGCCAGCAGTGAATATGGCTATGGCTACACCTTC.

This chain connects TRBV5-4 to TRBJ2-6; TRBD1 agrees at 11 bases. This CDR3 spans 18 amino acids. V was pared by 1 base and J by 3 bases, with 6 bases of the junction left unmatched. CDR1 SGHNT and CDR2 YYREEE come from the germline V gene (reference sequence). The CDR3 bases are TGTGCCAGCAGCTTGACCCGGGACAGGGGGATTGGGGCCAACGTCCTGACTTTC. This codes for CASSLTRDRGIGANVLTF.

The rearrangement uses TRBV5-5 and TRBJ2-3, with 7 bases lining up with TRBD1. Trimming took 1 base from V and 0 from J; bases not matched to a gene: 2. The CDR3 contains 15 residues. Germline V gene data show CDR1 as SGHKS and CDR2 as YYEKEE (reference sequence). The CDR3 loop is CASSLTGQSTDTQYF. DNA of the CDR3: TGTGCCAGCAGCTTGACGGGACAGAGCACAGATACGCAGTATTTT.